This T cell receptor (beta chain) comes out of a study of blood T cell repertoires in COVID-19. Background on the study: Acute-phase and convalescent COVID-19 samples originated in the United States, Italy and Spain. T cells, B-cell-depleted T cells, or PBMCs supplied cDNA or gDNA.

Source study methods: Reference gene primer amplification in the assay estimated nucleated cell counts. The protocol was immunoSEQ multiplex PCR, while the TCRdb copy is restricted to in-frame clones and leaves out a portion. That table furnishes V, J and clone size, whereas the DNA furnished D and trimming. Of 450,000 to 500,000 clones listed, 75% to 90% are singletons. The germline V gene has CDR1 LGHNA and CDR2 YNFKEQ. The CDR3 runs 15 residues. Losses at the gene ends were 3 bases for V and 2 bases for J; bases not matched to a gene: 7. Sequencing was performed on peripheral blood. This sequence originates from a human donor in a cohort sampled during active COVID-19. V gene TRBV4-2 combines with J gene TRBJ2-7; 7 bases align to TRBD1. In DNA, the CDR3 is TGTGCCAGCAGCCAGCGAACAGGGGACCCCTACGAGCAGTACTTC. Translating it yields CASSQRTGDPYEQYF.